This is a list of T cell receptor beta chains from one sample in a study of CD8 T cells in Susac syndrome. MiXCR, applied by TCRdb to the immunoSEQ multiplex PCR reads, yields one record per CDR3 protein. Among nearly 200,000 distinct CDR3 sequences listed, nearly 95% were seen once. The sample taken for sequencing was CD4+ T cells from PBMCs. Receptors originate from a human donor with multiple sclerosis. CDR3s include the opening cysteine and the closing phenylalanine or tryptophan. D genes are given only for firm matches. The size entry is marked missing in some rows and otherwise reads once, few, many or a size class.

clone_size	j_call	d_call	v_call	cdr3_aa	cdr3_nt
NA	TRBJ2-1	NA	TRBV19	CASRDYSNEQFF	TGTGCCAGTAGGGACTATTCGAATGAGCAGTTCTTC
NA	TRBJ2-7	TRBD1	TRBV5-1	CASRRGQGSYEQYF	TGCGCCAGCCGCCGCGGACAGGGGTCCTACGAGCAGTACTTC
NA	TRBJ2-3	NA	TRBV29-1	CSVERDPTDTQYF	TGCAGCGTTGAACGAGACCCCACAGATACGCAGTATTTT
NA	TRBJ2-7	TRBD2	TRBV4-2	CASSQQTSGNAPYEQYF	TGTGCCAGCAGCCAACAGACTAGCGGGAATGCTCCCTACGAGCAGTACTTC
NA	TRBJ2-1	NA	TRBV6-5	CASSYSRQYNEQFF	TGTGCCAGCAGTTACTCCAGACAGTACAATGAGCAGTTCTTC
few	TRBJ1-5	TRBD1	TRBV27	CASSLTGGGNQPQHF	TGTGCCAGCAGTTTGACAGGGGGCGGCAATCAGCCCCAGCATTTT
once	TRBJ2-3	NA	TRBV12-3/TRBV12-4	CASSYPAGPPGDTQYF	TGTGCCAGCAGTTACCCCGCGGGACCACCAGGAGATACGCAGTATTTT
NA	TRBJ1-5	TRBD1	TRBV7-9	CASSLGTGRMNNQPQHF	TGTGCCAGCAGCTTAGGGACAGGGAGGATGAACAATCAGCCCCAGCATTTT
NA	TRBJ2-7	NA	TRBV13	CASSLLRQNSYEQYF	TGTGCCAGCAGCTTATTGCGTCAGAACTCCTACGAGCAGTACTTC
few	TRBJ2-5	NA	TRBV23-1	CANSRETQYF	TGCGCCAACTCTCGGGAGACCCAGTACTTC
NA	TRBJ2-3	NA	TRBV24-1	CATSDRRDADTQYF	TGTGCCACCAGTGACCGGCGGGATGCAGATACGCAGTATTTT
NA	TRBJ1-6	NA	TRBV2	CASTRGHNSPLHF	TGTGCCAGCACTAGGGGACATAATTCACCCCTCCACTTT
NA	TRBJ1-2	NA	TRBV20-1	CSAREVFSGYTF	TGCAGTGCTAGAGAGGTTTTTTCCGGCTACACCTTC
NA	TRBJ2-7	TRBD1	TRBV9	CASSVGGQANEQYF	TGTGCCAGCAGCGTCGGTGGACAGGCGAACGAGCAGTACTTC
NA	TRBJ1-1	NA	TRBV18	CASSRRSIDTEAFF	TGTGCCAGCTCACGGAGGTCGATCGACACTGAAGCTTTCTTT
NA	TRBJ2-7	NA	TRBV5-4	CASSLDSSTYEQYF	TGTGCCAGCAGCTTGGATTCTAGTACCTACGAGCAGTACTTC
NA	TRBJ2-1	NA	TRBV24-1	CATSAAGRDNEQFF	TGTGCCACCAGTGCTGCAGGAAGGGACAATGAGCAGTTCTTC
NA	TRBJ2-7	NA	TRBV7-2	CASSFGTLTLEQYF	TGTGCCAGCAGCTTTGGGACCCTGACCCTCGAGCAGTACTTC
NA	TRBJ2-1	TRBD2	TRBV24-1	CATSAPPGLAGVGSSYNEQFF	TGTGCCACCAGTGCTCCTCCGGGACTAGCGGGAGTTGGGAGCTCCTACAATGAGCAGTTCTTC
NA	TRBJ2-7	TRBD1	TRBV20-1	CSASGQGAYEQYF	TGCAGTGCTAGCGGGCAGGGGGCCTACGAGCAGTACTTC
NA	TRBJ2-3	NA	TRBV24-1	CATSDSWYTQYF	TGTGCCACCAGTGATTCCTGGTATACGCAGTATTTT
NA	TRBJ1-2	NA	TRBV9	CASSVISDYGYTF	TGTGCCAGCAGCGTAATCAGCGACTATGGCTACACCTTC
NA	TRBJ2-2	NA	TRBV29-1	CSGGNTGELFF	TGCAGCGGAGGGAACACCGGGGAGCTGTTTTTT
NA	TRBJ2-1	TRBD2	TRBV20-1	CSARSVREGLGEQFF	TGCAGTGCTAGGTCTGTGCGGGAGGGCCTGGGTGAGCAGTTCTTC
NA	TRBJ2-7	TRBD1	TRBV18	CASSLRDRSSYEQYF	TGTGCCAGCTCACTCAGGGACAGGAGCTCCTACGAGCAGTACTTC
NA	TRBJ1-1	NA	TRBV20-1	CSARALARMNTEAFF	TGCAGTGCTAGAGCTTTGGCGAGAATGAACACTGAAGCTTTCTTT
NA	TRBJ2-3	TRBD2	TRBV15	CATSREGAGVPDTQYF	TGTGCCACCAGCAGAGAAGGGGCGGGGGTGCCAGATACGCAGTATTTT
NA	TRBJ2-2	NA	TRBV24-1	CATSDPKRVTGELFF	TGTGCCACCAGTGATCCCAAGCGGGTGACCGGGGAGCTGTTTTTT